Sequencing of this T cell receptor (beta chain) was carried out in a study of beta chain features in type 1 diabetes. Study conclusions and caveats: Type 1 diabetes patients showed a moderate but significant shortening of TCRB CDR3s in all four CD4+ subsets. PCR might favor shorter templates, but any such skew would affect patients and controls equally.

Turning to this clone: No antigen is known for it.

The entirety of the isolated RNA underwent reverse transcription, so expressed TCRB transcripts were sequenced. Some clones are missing from TCRdb's copy, which holds only in-frame ones; the method was immunoSEQ multiplex PCR. The data show some 220,000 clones, roughly a tenth seen once. This CDR3 comprises 16 residues. J was trimmed by 5 bases and V by 0 bases; bases with no gene match: 9. Looked up from germline, CDR1 is LGHNA and CDR2 is YSLEER. The chain recombines TRBV4-3 with TRBJ2-5; 7 bases line up with TRBD2. The clonotype was recovered from a man aged 18 to 29 in good health. Specimen: central memory CD4+ T cells from blood. In nucleotides, the CDR3 is TGCGCCAGCAGCCAAGAACTCGTAAGGGGAGGGGAGACCCAGTACTTC. This gives the protein CASSQELVRGGETQYF.